This entry features one T cell receptor beta chain sequence. This CDR3 contains 19 residues. Germline-derived CDR1 and CDR2 are KGHDR and SFDVKD. V shed 1 base and J 2 bases; nucleotides not matched to a gene: 9. The sample comes from a study of blood T cell repertoires in COVID-19. Overall study context: COVID-19 samples collected from the United States, Italy and Spain covered acute and convalescent phases. Nucleic acid was either cDNA or gDNA, and it came from T cells, B-cell-depleted T cells, or PBMCs.

How the authors handled the data: Reference gene primer amplification gave nucleated cell count estimates. Only in-frame clones appear in the TCRdb table, and some are missing; sequencing was by immunoSEQ multiplex PCR. The V and J calls and clone size are taken from that table; D and trimming were inferred from the DNA. The sample lists 110,000 to 150,000 clones; around 86% were seen once. The specimen sequenced was peripheral blood. The chain is built from TRBV24-1 and TRBJ2-3, with 12 bases lining up with TRBD1. The TCR sequence derives from a human donor in a cohort sampled during active COVID-19. The CDR3 region has the DNA TGTGCCACCAGTGATTTCGGGGCCCCGGGACAGGGGGCCACAGATACGCAGTATTTT. Protein: CATSDFGAPGQGATDTQYF.